The T cell receptor (beta chain) under discussion was sequenced for a study of T cell changes during pregnancy in multiple sclerosis. Here immunoSEQ multiplex PCR was the method, and the copy in TCRdb shows in-frame clones only, minus some. The table includes about 48,000 clones, around 94% detected once. Germline V gene lookup returns CDR1 SGDLS and CDR2 YYNGEE. The CDR3 covers 14 residues. V lost 4 bases and J lost 6; bases outside the gene matches: 4. The sample in question was CD4+ T cells from peripheral blood mononuclear cells, obtained in the first trimester of pregnancy. The chain recombines TRBV9 with TRBJ1-5, with TRBD1 identical over 10 bases. This sequence was found in a female donor with multiple sclerosis, enrolled in a pregnancy study. The CDR3 sequence: CASSSGTGVQPQHF. CDR3 DNA sequence: TGTGCCAGCAGCTCCGGGACAGGGGTTCAGCCCCAGCATTTT.